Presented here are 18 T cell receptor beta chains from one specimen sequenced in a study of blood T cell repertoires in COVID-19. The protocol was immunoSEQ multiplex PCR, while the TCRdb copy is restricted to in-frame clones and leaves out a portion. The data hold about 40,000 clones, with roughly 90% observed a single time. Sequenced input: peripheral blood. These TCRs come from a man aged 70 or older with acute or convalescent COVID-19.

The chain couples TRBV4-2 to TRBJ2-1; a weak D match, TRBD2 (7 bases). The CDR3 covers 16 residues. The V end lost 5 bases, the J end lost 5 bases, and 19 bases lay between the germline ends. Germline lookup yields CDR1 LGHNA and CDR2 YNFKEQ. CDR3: CASSSKGGIENNEQFF. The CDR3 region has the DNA TGTGCCAGCAGCTCCAAGGGGGGGATCGAGAACAATGAGCAGTTCTTC.

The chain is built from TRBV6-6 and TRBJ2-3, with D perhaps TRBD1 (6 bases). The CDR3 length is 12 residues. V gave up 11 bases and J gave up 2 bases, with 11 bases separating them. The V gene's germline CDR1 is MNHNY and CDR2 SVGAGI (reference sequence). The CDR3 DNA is TGTGCCTTGGCAGGGGACACAGATACGCAGTATTTT. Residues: CALAGDTDTQYF.

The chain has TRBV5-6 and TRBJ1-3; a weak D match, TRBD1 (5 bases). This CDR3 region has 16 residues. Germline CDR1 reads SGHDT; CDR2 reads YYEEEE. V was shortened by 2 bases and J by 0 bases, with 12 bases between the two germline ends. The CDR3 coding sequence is TGTGCCAGCAGCTTCTCCAACAGGCGCTCTGGAAACACCATATATTTT. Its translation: CASSFSNRRSGNTIYF.

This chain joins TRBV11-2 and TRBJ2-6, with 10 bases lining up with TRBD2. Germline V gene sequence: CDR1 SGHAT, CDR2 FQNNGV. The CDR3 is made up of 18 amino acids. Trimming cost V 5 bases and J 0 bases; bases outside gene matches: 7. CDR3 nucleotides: TGTGCCAGCAGCCAGCGACTAGCGGGTAGCTCTGGGGCCAACGTCCTGACTTTC. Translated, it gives CASSQRLAGSSGANVLTF.

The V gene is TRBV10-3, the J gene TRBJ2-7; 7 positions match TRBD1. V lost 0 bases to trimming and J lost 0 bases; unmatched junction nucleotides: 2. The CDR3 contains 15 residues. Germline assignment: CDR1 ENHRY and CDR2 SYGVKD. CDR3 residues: CAISESTGNSYEQYF. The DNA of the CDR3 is TGTGCCATCAGTGAGTCGACAGGGAACTCCTACGAGCAGTACTTC.

The CDR3, as DNA: TGCGCCAGCAGCATCAGCGGGAGGGTGTTATACGAGCAGTACTTC. Protein sequence: CASSISGRVLYEQYF. The chain recombines TRBV5-1 with TRBJ2-7; TRBD2 matches at 10 bases. V trimming: 4 bases; J trimming: 4 bases; junction bases outside the gene matches: 8. Germline V gives CDR1 SGHRS, CDR2 YFSETQ. The CDR3 totals 15 residues.

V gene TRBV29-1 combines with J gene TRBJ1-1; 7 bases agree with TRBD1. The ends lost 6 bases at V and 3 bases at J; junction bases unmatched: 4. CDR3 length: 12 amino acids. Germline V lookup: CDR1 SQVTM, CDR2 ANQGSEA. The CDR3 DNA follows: TGCAGCGTGGGGACAGCCGACACTGAAGCTTTCTTT. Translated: CSVGTADTEAFF.

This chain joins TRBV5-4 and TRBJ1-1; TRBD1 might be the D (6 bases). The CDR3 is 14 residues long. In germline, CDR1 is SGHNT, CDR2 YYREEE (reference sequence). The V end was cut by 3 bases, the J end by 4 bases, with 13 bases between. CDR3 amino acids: CASSSLQGSTEAFF. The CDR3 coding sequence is TGTGCCAGCAGCTCCTTACAGGGTTCCACTGAAGCTTTCTTT.

This chain's CDR3 is CASSESNTGASPLHF. CDR3 bases: TGTGCCAGCAGTGAATCAAACACAGGGGCCTCACCCCTCCACTTT. This chain links TRBV25-1 with TRBJ1-6, with TRBD1 identical over 7 bases. CDR3 length: 15 amino acids. Germline CDR1 MGHDK, CDR2 SYGVNS. Unmatched junction bases numbered 7, after V lost 1 base and J lost 10 bases.

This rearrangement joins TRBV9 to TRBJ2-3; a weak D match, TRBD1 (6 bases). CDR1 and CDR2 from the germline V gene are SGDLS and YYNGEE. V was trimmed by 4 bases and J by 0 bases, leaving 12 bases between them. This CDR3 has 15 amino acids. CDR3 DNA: TGTGCCAGCAGCTCCGGACAGTCTAGCACAGATACGCAGTATTTT. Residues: CASSSGQSSTDTQYF.

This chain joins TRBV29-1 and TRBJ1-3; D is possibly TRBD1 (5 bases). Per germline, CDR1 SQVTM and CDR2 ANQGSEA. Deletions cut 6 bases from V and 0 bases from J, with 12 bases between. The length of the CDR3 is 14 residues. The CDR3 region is CSVMIDSSGNTIYF. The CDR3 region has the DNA TGCAGCGTGATGATAGACAGCTCTGGAAACACCATATATTTT.

This CDR3 reads CASSPPGRTGEQFF. CDR3 DNA: TGTGCCAGCTCACCACCGGGTCGGACAGGGGAGCAGTTCTTC. This sequence joins TRBV18 and TRBJ2-1; 8 positions agree with TRBD1. Looked up from germline, CDR1 is KGHSH and CDR2 is LQKENI. The J segment lost 10 bases and the V segment lost 0 bases, leaving 5 bases of the junction unmatched. This CDR3 comprises 14 residues.

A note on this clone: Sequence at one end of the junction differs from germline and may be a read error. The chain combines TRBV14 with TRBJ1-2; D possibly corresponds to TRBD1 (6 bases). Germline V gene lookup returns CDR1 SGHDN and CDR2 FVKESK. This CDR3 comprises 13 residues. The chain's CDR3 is CASRHSRQDGYTF. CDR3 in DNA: TGTGCCAGCCGCCACTCCCGACAGGACGGCTACACCTTC.

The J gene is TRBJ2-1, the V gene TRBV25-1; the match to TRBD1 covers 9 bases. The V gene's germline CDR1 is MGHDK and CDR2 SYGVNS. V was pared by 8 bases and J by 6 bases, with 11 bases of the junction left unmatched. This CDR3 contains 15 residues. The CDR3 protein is CASQKGQGESNEQFF. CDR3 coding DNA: TGTGCCAGCCAAAAGGGACAGGGAGAATCCAATGAGCAGTTCTTC. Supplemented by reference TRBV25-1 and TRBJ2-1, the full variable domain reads EADIYQTPRYLVIGTGKKITLECSQTMGHDKMYWYQQDPGMELHLIHYSYGVNSTEKGDLSSESTVSRIRTEHFPLTLESARPSHTSQYLCASQKGQGESNEQFFGPGTRLTVL.

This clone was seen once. CDR3 residues: CASSLIRGPNQPQHF. CDR3 nucleotide sequence: TGTGCCAGCAGTTTAATCAGGGGACCAAATCAGCCCCAGCATTTT. The V gene is TRBV27, the J gene TRBJ1-5; TRBD1 is a possible D gene (6 bases). CDR3 length: 15 residues. From germline, CDR1 is MNHEY and CDR2 SMNVEV (reference sequence). Trimming cost V 2 bases and J 4 bases, with 12 bases left between them.

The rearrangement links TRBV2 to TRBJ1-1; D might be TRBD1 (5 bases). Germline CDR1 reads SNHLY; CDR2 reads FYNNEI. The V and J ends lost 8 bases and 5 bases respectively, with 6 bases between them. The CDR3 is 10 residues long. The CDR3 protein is CASGGTEAFF. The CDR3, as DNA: TGTGCCAGCGGGGGGACTGAAGCTTTCTTT.

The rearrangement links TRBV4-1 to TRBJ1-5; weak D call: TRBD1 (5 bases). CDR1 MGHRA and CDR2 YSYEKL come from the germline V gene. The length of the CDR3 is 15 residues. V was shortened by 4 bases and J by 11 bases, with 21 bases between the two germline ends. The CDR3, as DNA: TGCGCCAGCAGCCGTATCTCCCAGGCCCGGGGGACCCAGCATTTT. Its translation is CASSRISQARGTQHF.

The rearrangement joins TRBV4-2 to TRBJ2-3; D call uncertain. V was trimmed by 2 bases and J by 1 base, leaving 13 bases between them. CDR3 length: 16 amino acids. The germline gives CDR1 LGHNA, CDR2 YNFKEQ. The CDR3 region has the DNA TGTGCCAGCAGCCAAAGCTTGGAGCTCGGCACAGATACGCAGTATTTT. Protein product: CASSQSLELGTDTQYF.